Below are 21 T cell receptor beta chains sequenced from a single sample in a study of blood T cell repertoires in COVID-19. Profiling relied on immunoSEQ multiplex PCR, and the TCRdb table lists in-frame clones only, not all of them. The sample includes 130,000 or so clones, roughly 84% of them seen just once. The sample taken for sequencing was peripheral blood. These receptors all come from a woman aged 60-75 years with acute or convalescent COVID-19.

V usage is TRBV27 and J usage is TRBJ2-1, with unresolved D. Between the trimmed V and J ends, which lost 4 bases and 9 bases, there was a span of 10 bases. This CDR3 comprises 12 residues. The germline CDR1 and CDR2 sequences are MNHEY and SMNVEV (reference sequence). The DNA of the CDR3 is TGTGCCAGCAGTTCCGCCTATGGTGAGCAGTTCTTC. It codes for CASSSAYGEQFF.

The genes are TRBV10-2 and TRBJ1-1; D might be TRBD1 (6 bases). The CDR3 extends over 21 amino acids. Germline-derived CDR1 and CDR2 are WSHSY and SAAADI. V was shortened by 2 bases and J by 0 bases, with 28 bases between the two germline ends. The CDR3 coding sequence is TGCGCCAGCAGTGAGGCCCGAGCAGGTCCGGGACACGGATTCATGAACACTGAAGCTTTCTTT. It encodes CASSEARAGPGHGFMNTEAFF.

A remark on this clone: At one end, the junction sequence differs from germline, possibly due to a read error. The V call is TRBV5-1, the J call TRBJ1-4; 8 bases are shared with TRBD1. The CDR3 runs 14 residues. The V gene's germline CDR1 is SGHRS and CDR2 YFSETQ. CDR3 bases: TGCGCCAGCAGCTTAGTCGCCGACAGGGGAGAGTTGATTTTT. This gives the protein CASSLVADRGELIF. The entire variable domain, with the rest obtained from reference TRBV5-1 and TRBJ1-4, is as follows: KAGVTQTPRYLIKTRGQQVTLSCSPISGHRSVSWYQQTPGQGLQFLFEYFSETQRNKGNFPGRFSGRQFSNSRSEMNVSTLELGDSALYLCASSLVADRGELIFGSGTQLSVL.

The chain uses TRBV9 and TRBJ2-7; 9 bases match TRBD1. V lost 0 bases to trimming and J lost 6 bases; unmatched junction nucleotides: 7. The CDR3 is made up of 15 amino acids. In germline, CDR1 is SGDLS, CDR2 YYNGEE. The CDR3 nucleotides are TGTGCCAGCAGCGTAGGACCTACAGGGGGCTTCGAGCAGTACTTC. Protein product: CASSVGPTGGFEQYF.

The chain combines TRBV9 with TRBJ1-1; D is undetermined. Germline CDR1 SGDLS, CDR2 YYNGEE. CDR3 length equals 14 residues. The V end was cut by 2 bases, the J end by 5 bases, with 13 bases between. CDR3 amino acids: CASSVSLSGTEAFF. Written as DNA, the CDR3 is TGTGCCAGCAGCGTCTCCCTGTCGGGTACTGAAGCTTTCTTT. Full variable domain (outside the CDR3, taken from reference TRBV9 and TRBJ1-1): DSGVTQTPKHLITATGQRVTLRCSPRSGDLSVYWYQQSLDQGLQFLIQYYNGEERAKGNILERFSAQQFPDLHSELNLSSLELGDSALYFCASSVSLSGTEAFFGQGTRLTVV.

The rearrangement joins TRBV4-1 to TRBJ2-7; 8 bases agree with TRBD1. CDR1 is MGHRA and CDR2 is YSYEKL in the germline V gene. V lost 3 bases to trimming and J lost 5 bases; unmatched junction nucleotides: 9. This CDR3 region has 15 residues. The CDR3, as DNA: TGCGCCAGCAGCCAGGTCGGACAGGGATCCAACGAGCAGTACTTC. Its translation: CASSQVGQGSNEQYF.

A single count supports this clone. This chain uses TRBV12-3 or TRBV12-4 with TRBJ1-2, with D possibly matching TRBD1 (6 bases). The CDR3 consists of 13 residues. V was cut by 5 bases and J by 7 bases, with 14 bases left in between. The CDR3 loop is CASSPGHGLGYTF. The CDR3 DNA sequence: TGTGCCAGCAGTCCGGGACACGGGCTTGGCTACACCTTC.

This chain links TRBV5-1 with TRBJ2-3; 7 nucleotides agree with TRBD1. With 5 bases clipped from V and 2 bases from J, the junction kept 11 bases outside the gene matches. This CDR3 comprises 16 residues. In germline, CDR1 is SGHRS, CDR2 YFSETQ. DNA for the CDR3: TGCGCCAGCAGTTTCGACTCCGGGACAGTCACAGATACGCAGTATTTT. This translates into CASSFDSGTVTDTQYF.

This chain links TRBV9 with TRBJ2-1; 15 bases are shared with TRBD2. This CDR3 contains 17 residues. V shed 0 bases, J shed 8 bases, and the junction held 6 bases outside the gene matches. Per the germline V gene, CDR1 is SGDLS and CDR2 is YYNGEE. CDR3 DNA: TGTGCCAGCAGCGTAGGGACTAGCGGGGGGGCAGTAGATGAGCAGTTCTTC. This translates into CASSVGTSGGAVDEQFF. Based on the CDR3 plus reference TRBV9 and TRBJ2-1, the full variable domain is DSGVTQTPKHLITATGQRVTLRCSPRSGDLSVYWYQQSLDQGLQFLIQYYNGEERAKGNILERFSAQQFPDLHSELNLSSLELGDSALYFCASSVGTSGGAVDEQFFGPGTRLTVL.

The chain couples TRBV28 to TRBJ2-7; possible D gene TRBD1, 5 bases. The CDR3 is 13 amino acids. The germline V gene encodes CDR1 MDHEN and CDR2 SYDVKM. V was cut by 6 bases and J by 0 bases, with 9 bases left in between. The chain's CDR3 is CASSHRLSYEQYF. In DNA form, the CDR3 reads TGTGCCAGCAGCCACAGGCTCTCCTACGAGCAGTACTTC.

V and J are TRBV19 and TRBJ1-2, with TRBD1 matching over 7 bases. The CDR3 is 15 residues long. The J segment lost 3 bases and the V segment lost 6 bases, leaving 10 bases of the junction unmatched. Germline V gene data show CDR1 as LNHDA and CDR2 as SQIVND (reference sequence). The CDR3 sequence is CASRASTGIDYGYTF. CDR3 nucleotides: TGTGCCAGTAGGGCGTCGACAGGGATCGACTATGGCTACACCTTC.

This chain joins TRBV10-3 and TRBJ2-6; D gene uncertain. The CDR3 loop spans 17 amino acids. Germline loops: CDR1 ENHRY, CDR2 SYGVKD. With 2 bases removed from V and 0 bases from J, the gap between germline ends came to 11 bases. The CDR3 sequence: CAISEDGRHSGANVLTF. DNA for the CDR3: TGTGCCATCAGTGAGGACGGCAGACACTCTGGGGCCAACGTCCTGACTTTC.

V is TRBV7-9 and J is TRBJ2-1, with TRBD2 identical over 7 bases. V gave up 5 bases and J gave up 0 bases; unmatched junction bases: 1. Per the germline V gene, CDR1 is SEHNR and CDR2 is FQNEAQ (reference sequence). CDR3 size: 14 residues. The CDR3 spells CASSPSGSYNEQFF. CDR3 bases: TGTGCCAGCAGCCCTAGCGGCTCCTACAATGAGCAGTTCTTC.

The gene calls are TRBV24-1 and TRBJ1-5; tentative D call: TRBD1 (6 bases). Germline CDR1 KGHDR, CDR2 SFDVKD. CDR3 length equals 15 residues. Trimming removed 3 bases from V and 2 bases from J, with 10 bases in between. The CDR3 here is CATSDPRQGNQPQHF. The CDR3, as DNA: TGTGCCACCAGTGATCCTCGACAGGGCAATCAGCCCCAGCATTTT.

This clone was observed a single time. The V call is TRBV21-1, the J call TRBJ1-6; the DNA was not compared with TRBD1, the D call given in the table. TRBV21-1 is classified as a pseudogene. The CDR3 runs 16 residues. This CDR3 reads CASRTETGTHNSPLHF. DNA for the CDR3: TGTGCCAGCAGAACGGAGACAGGGACCCATAATTCACCCCTCCACTTT.

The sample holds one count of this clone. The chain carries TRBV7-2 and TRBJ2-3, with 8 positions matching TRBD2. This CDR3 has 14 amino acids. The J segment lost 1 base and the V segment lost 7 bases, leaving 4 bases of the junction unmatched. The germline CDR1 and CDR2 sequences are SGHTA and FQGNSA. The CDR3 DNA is TGTGCCAGCACCCATAGCGGGGGCACAGATACGCAGTATTTT. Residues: CASTHSGGTDTQYF.

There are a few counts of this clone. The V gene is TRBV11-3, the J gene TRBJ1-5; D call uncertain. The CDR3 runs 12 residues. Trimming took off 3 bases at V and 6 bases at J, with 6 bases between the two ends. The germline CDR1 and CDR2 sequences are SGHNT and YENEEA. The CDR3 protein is CASSLGSQPQHF. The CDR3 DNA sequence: TGTGCCAGCAGCTTGGGGAGTCAGCCCCAGCATTTT.

For the CDR3, the DNA is TGTGCCAGCAGCCCAAGGATACAGGGTTCAGGGGCCAACGTCCTGACTTTC. The encoded protein is CASSPRIQGSGANVLTF. The chain combines TRBV25-1 with TRBJ2-6, with D tentatively TRBD1 (6 bases). This CDR3 is built from 17 residues. V was clipped by 6 bases and J by 4 bases, with 19 bases between them. The V gene's germline CDR1 is MGHDK and CDR2 SYGVNS.

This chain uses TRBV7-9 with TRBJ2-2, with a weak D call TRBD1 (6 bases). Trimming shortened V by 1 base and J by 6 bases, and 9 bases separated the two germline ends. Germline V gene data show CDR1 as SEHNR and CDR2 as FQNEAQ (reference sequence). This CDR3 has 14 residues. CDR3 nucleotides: TGTGCCAGCAGCTTAGGGGCAGGGGCCGGGGAGCTGTTTTTT. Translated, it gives CASSLGAGAGELFF.

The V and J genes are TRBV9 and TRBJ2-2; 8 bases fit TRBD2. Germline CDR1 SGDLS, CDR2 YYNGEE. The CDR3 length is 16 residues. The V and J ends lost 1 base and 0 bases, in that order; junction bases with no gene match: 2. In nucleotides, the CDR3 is TGTGCCAGCAGCGTAACTAGCGGACCGAACACCGGGGAGCTGTTTTTT. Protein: CASSVTSGPNTGELFF.

CDR3 protein: CASNGGRDNEQFF. The CDR3 DNA is TGCGCCAGCAATGGAGGGAGGGACAATGAGCAGTTCTTC. V and J are TRBV10-1 and TRBJ2-1; the match to TRBD2 covers 7 bases. The CDR3 has 13 amino acids. Germline lookup yields CDR1 WNHNN and CDR2 SYGVQD (reference sequence). V trimming: 7 bases; J trimming: 5 bases; junction bases outside the gene matches: 5.